This entry features one TCR beta chain sequence. This record comes from a study of CD8+CD57+ T cells in acquired aplastic anemia. In germline, CDR1 is SGHNT, CDR2 YYREEE (reference sequence). J lost 2 bases, V lost 2 bases, and 16 bases had no gene match. The CDR3 spans 18 residues. TCR beta VDJ and CDR3 profiles were obtained from a genomic DNA template. TCRdb processed the reads anew with MiXCR; each CDR3 protein has one entry. The sample holds about 130,000 distinct CDR3 sequences, around two fifths seen once. Input material: sorted CD4+, CD8+, or CD8+CD57+ T cells (not recorded which) from PBMCs. The chain joins TRBV5-4 to TRBJ2-7, with 7 positions matching TRBD1. The sequence came from a human donor in good health, serving as a control. The CDR3, as DNA: TGTGCCAGCAGCTTTATTCTCTACTCTCGAGGGGGCCCCTACGAGCAGTACTTC. Translated, it gives CASSFILYSRGGPYEQYF.